This TCR beta chain was profiled in a study of control samples from healthy donors and cancer patients. This CDR3 spans 16 amino acids. V was trimmed by 3 bases and J by 0 bases, leaving 13 bases between them. Germline V gene sequence: CDR1 SGHRS, CDR2 YFSETQ. This clone occurred once. Generated by immunoSEQ multiplex PCR, the TCRdb table keeps only in-frame clones and is missing some. The sample lists fewer than 500,000 clones; around 90% were seen once. This receptor was obtained from a man aged 35 to 55 with head and neck cancer. V is TRBV5-1 and J is TRBJ1-3, with a possible D match to TRBD1 (6 bases). The sequenced sample consisted of PBMCs. CDR3 loop: CASSSGQRNSGNTIYF. DNA of the CDR3: TGCGCCAGCAGCTCAGGACAGCGAAACTCTGGAAACACCATATATTTT.